These 27 T cell receptor beta chains share one sample of origin, sequenced in a study of siplizumab effects on memory and regulatory T cells. Profiled with immunoSEQ multiplex PCR; TCRdb holds only in-frame clones, not every one. The profile covers 40,000 to 45,000 clones, with 80% to 90% appearing a single time and roughly 0.23% taken by the ten largest. The sample comprised naive CD4+ T cells sorted from blood. The receptors shown here come from a human donor in good health.

This chain joins TRBV6-1 and TRBJ2-7; TRBD2 matches 7 bases. This CDR3 region has 14 residues. V lost 7 bases to trimming and J lost 0 bases; unmatched junction nucleotides: 6. CDR1 MNHNS and CDR2 SASEGT come from the germline V gene. The CDR3 DNA reads TGTGCCAGCAACCGGGAGGCAATCTCCTACGAGCAGTACTTC. It yields the protein CASNREAISYEQYF.

The genes are TRBV25-1 and TRBJ2-1, with 14 bases fitting TRBD2. Germline V CDR1 and CDR2: MGHDK, SYGVNS. The V gene end was trimmed by 6 bases and the J gene end by 4 bases; junction bases not matched to a gene: 5. The CDR3 runs to 16 residues. The CDR3 DNA reads TGTGCCAGCAGGGGTGGGACTAGCGGGGGTTACAATGAGCAGTTCTTC. This gives the protein CASRGGTSGGYNEQFF.

This clone has only one observation. V usage is TRBV7-2 and J usage is TRBJ1-5, with TRBD1 matching 7 bases. The CDR3 has 15 amino acids. Germline trimming cut 1 base from V and 5 bases from J; bases unmatched to any gene: 5. The V gene's germline CDR1 is SGHTA and CDR2 FQGNSA. The CDR3 DNA sequence: TGTGCCAGCAGCTTAGAGACAGGGTCCTATCAGCCCCAGCATTTT. Translation gives CASSLETGSYQPQHF.

The rearrangement uses TRBV6-5 and TRBJ1-2, with a tentative D call TRBD1 (5 bases). Germline loops: CDR1 MNHEY, CDR2 SVGAGI. The ends were cut back, 0 bases at V and 4 bases at J, with 12 bases in the middle. CDR3 length: 15 amino acids. The CDR3 loop reads CASSYSTNGGYGYTF. The CDR3 nucleotides are TGTGCCAGCAGTTACTCGACGAACGGGGGCTATGGCTACACCTTC.

The gene calls are TRBV2 and TRBJ2-3; possibly TRBD1 for D (6 bases). From germline, CDR1 is SNHLY and CDR2 FYNNEI. V was clipped by 6 bases and J by 7 bases, with 11 bases between them. The CDR3 totals 12 residues. CDR3 sequence: CASSLTGNTQYF. The CDR3 DNA sequence: TGTGCCAGCAGCCTTACAGGGAATACGCAGTATTTT.

This clone came up once. This chain links TRBV11-2 with TRBJ2-1; unclear D gene. This CDR3 spans 15 amino acids. Between the trimmed V and J ends, which lost 4 bases and 3 bases, there was a span of 13 bases. The germline V gene has CDR1 SGHAT and CDR2 FQNNGV. For the CDR3, the DNA is TGTGCCAGCAGCTCGGCAGCGAAGTACTACAATGAGCAGTTCTTC. As protein: CASSSAAKYYNEQFF.

This clone was observed a handful of times. V usage is TRBV2 and J usage is TRBJ2-2, with TRBD1 matching 12 bases. V trimming: 8 bases; J trimming: 6 bases; junction bases outside the gene matches: 4. CDR3 length: 14 amino acids. Germline V gene sequence: CDR1 SNHLY, CDR2 FYNNEI. CDR3 nucleotides: TGTGCCAGCCGCGGGACAGGGGGCTCCGGGGAGCTGTTTTTT. Protein sequence: CASRGTGGSGELFF.

V and J are TRBV5-1 and TRBJ1-1, with 7 bases aligning to TRBD1. This CDR3 has 18 residues. The germline gives CDR1 SGHRS, CDR2 YFSETQ. The ends lost 0 bases at V and 1 base at J; junction bases unmatched: 12. This chain's CDR3 is CASSLAGGTEVRNTEAFF. Here the CDR3 DNA reads TGCGCCAGCAGCTTGGCGGGTGGGACAGAAGTTCGGAACACTGAAGCTTTCTTT.

This clone turned up a few times. The CDR3 DNA follows: TGTGCCAGCAGCCCTGGACTAGCGGGGCCCTACGAGCAGTACTTC. It is translated as CASSPGLAGPYEQYF. The V call is TRBV7-6, the J call TRBJ2-7, with 12 bases lining up with TRBD2. Unmatched junction bases numbered 4, after V lost 5 bases and J lost 2 bases. The germline gives CDR1 SGHVS, CDR2 FNYEAQ. This CDR3 is built from 15 residues.

DNA of the CDR3: TGTGCCAGCAGCGGACGTAGCGGGGGAACAGATACGCAGTATTTT. It codes for CASSGRSGGTDTQYF. The V and J genes are TRBV11-3 and TRBJ2-3, with TRBD2 identical over 9 bases. The CDR3 is made up of 15 amino acids. Germline CDR1 and CDR2: SGHNT and YENEEA. With 5 bases clipped from V and 3 bases from J, the junction kept 6 bases outside the gene matches.

The gene calls are TRBV18 and TRBJ2-5; D not resolved. V dropped 3 bases and J dropped 3 bases, with 8 bases sitting between them. This CDR3 contains 13 residues. Looked up from germline, CDR1 is KGHSH and CDR2 is LQKENI. CDR3: CASSPNSKETQYF. The CDR3 nucleotides read TGTGCCAGCTCACCTAATAGTAAAGAGACCCAGTACTTC.

This sequence joins TRBV19 and TRBJ1-5, with 7 bases aligning to TRBD1. This CDR3 region has 16 residues. Germline lookup yields CDR1 LNHDA and CDR2 SQIVND (reference sequence). J gave up 4 bases and V 2 bases, and 8 bases lay outside the gene matches. The CDR3 bases are TGTGCCAGTAGTATAAACAGGGGCAGACAAAATCAGCCCCAGCATTTT. This sequence encodes CASSINRGRQNQPQHF.

The CDR3 DNA follows: TGTGCCATCAGTGTGAACAGTCAGAACACTGAAGCTTTCTTT. Its translation is CAISVNSQNTEAFF. This chain joins TRBV10-3 and TRBJ1-1; D not certain. The CDR3 is 14 amino acids. The germline V and J ends were trimmed by 4 bases and 1 base, with 10 bases remaining between them. Germline loops: CDR1 ENHRY, CDR2 SYGVKD.

The chain carries TRBV19 and TRBJ1-2; 10 bases line up with TRBD1. The CDR3 has 15 residues. J lost 5 bases, V lost 7 bases, and 10 bases had no gene match. In germline, CDR1 is LNHDA, CDR2 SQIVND (reference sequence). The CDR3 region has the DNA TGTGCCAGTATTGCTCGGGACAGGGGAAAATATGGCTACACCTTC. It yields the protein CASIARDRGKYGYTF.

The V call is TRBV7-3, the J call TRBJ1-4, with a tentative D call TRBD1 (6 bases). Germline lookup yields CDR1 SGHTA and CDR2 FQGTGA. The length of the CDR3 is 13 residues. V lost 5 bases and J lost 8, with 12 bases in between. This CDR3 is CASSTVTGEKLFF. The CDR3 DNA reads as TGTGCCAGCAGCACTGTGACAGGCGAAAAACTGTTTTTT.

J is TRBJ1-2 and V is TRBV18, with TRBD1 identical over 9 bases. V was pared by 5 bases and J by 5 bases, with 6 bases of the junction left unmatched. This CDR3 spans 14 amino acids. Germline CDR1 is KGHSH and CDR2 is LQKENI. The CDR3 spells CASSTGQGNYGYTF. The CDR3 nucleotides are TGTGCCAGCTCAACTGGACAGGGGAATTATGGCTACACCTTC.

DNA of the CDR3: TGCGCCAGCAGCTTTAGTTCGACAGATAGATACAATGAGCAGTTCTTC. This translates into CASSFSSTDRYNEQFF. The chain links TRBV5-1 to TRBJ2-1; the D gene is possibly TRBD1 (5 bases). Germline values: CDR1 SGHRS, CDR2 YFSETQ. This CDR3 region has 16 residues. V shed 2 bases and J shed 4 bases, with 16 bases lying between them.

J is TRBJ1-2 and V is TRBV9; D uncertain. CDR3 size: 15 residues. V was trimmed by 2 bases and J by 4 bases, leaving 15 bases between them. In germline, CDR1 is SGDLS, CDR2 YYNGEE. CDR3 sequence: CASSVPPGRFYGYTF. The CDR3 DNA reads TGTGCCAGCAGCGTCCCTCCGGGCAGATTCTATGGCTACACCTTC.

The chain employs TRBV5-1 and TRBJ1-2; the D is unclear. Germline V gene sequence: CDR1 SGHRS, CDR2 YFSETQ. The CDR3 contains 13 residues. V shed 0 bases and J shed 10 bases, with 13 bases lying between them. CDR3 DNA sequence: TGCGCCAGCAGCTTGGTTTTTCAGGACGCCTACACCTTC. Translation: CASSLVFQDAYTF.

The V gene is TRBV5-1, the J gene TRBJ2-2; a weak D match, TRBD1 (6 bases). The CDR3 is 15 amino acids. V lost 1 base and J 3 bases, leaving 10 bases between the germline ends. Germline V gene sequence: CDR1 SGHRS, CDR2 YFSETQ. The CDR3 DNA reads as TGCGCCAGCAGCTTGACAGGGATGGACACCGGGGAGCTGTTTTTT. Translating gives CASSLTGMDTGELFF.

The J gene is TRBJ1-2, the V gene TRBV7-9, with no clear D. CDR1 SEHNR and CDR2 FQNEAQ come from the germline V gene (reference sequence). V lost 1 base, J lost 8 bases, and 11 bases lay in between. The CDR3 runs to 13 residues. CDR3 residues: CASSLEVEGGYTF. Written as DNA, the CDR3 is TGTGCCAGCAGCTTAGAAGTAGAGGGAGGCTACACCTTC.

This clone was recorded only once. One end of the junction fails to match germline, which may point to a read error. The genes are TRBV6-6 and TRBJ2-3, with D hard to call. The germline gives CDR1 MNHNY, CDR2 SVGAGI (reference sequence). The CDR3 runs 12 residues. CDR3 amino acids: CASRIAEERSIF. In DNA, the CDR3 is TGTGCCAGCAGAATAGCCGAAGAGAGGAGTATTTTT.

The chain has TRBV7-9 and TRBJ1-1, with unresolved D. V lost 5 bases, J lost 7 bases, and 11 bases lay in between. This CDR3 spans 12 amino acids. Germline V gene lookup returns CDR1 SEHNR and CDR2 FQNEAQ (reference sequence). CDR3 in DNA: TGTGCCAGCAGCAGCGTTAGTAATGAAGCTTTCTTT. This gives the protein CASSSVSNEAFF.

This chain joins TRBV10-3 and TRBJ1-1, with D possibly being TRBD1 (5 bases). V was trimmed by 3 bases and J by 1 base, leaving 6 bases between them. CDR1 and CDR2 (germline): ENHRY, SYGVKD. This CDR3 has 13 residues. The CDR3 region is CAISDGANTEAFF. As DNA, the CDR3 is TGTGCCATCAGTGATGGGGCGAACACTGAAGCTTTCTTT.

The J gene is TRBJ2-7, the V gene TRBV30, with TRBD2 matching 7 bases. With V trimmed by 2 bases and J by 7 bases, 2 bases remained unmatched. Germline lookup yields CDR1 GTSNPN and CDR2 SVGIG (reference sequence). CDR3 length: 11 residues. The CDR3 nucleotides are TGTGCCTGGAGTTCGGGGGGAGAGCAGTACTTC. It encodes CAWSSGGEQYF.

As DNA, the CDR3 is TGTGCCAGCAGCCGTTCGACAGGGACCTACGAGCAGTACTTC. Its protein product is CASSRSTGTYEQYF. The V and J genes are TRBV7-9 and TRBJ2-7; 7 bases are a match to TRBD1. V shed 5 bases, J shed 2 bases, and the junction held 6 bases outside the gene matches. The CDR3 consists of 14 residues. The germline V gene encodes CDR1 SEHNR and CDR2 FQNEAQ (reference sequence).

The chain recombines TRBV7-3 with TRBJ2-1; 11 bases agree with TRBD2. The CDR3 consists of 18 residues. The junction had 11 bases not matched to a gene; V was cut back by 0 bases and J by 7 bases. CDR1 is SGHTA and CDR2 is FQGTGA in the germline V gene. The CDR3: CASSLTGASGRLANEQFF. The DNA of the CDR3 is TGTGCCAGCAGCTTAACTGGGGCTAGCGGGAGGCTTGCGAATGAGCAGTTCTTC.